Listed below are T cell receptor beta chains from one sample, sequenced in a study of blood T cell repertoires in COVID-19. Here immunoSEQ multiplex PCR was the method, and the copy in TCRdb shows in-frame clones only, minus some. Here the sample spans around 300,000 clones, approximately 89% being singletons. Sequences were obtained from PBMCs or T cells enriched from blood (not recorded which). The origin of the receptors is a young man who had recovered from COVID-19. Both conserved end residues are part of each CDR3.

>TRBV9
CASSPTGTSTDTQYF
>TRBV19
CASSSRDTLSYEQYF
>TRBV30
CAWSVGGGGTDTQYF
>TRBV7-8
CASSATENTGELFF
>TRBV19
CASSLAGGLGEQYF
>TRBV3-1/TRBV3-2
CASGSGNQPQHF
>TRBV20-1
CSASGQLNTGELFF
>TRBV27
CASSPSHGDRVYEQYF
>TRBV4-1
CASSQDGILGRGKNGYTF
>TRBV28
CASSLFPYTEAFF
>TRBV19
CASTSGSSGNTIYF
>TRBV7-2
CASSLGPLGSNEQFF
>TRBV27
CASTDQPTGAYGYTF
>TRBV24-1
CATNGTGTTGNTIYF
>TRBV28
CASSYHSGGQGSHF
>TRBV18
CASSPTGYHEQYF
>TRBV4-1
CASSQEVRDRDEQYF
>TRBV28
CASSLYGTGVAREQYF
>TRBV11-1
CASSLPDRGESPLHF
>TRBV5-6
CASSPLAGTGGNHEQYF
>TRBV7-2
CASSLGWGGRNSQPQHF
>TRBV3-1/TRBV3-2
CASSLNYGGLEYEKLFF
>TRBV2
CASRKTSGGAQYF